This T cell receptor (beta chain) was captured in a study of cytomegalovirus exposure and HLA in healthy donors. Study details: 81% of around 390 genotyped donors fell in the Caucasian-associated ancestry cluster.

Use of 60 Vbeta and 13 Jbeta primers characterized the PCR. Clones were read by immunoSEQ multiplex PCR, and TCRdb kept only the in-frame ones, dropping some. The repertoire consists of some 110,000 clones, with around 64% occurring once and the leading ten covering 2.2%. This clone was detected a few times. The CDR3 has 15 residues. The germline gives CDR1 MNHNY, CDR2 SVGAGI (reference sequence). V was shortened by 6 bases and J by 2 bases, with 13 bases between the two germline ends. The sequence was collected from a woman in her twenties or thirties in good health and CMV-seronegative. The sample comprised PBMCs. The rearrangement joins TRBV6-6 to TRBJ2-2; D is possibly TRBD1 (5 bases). The DNA for the CDR3 is TGTGCCAGCAGCCGTACGACAGTTAACACCGGGGAGCTGTTTTTT. Translated, it gives CASSRTTVNTGELFF.